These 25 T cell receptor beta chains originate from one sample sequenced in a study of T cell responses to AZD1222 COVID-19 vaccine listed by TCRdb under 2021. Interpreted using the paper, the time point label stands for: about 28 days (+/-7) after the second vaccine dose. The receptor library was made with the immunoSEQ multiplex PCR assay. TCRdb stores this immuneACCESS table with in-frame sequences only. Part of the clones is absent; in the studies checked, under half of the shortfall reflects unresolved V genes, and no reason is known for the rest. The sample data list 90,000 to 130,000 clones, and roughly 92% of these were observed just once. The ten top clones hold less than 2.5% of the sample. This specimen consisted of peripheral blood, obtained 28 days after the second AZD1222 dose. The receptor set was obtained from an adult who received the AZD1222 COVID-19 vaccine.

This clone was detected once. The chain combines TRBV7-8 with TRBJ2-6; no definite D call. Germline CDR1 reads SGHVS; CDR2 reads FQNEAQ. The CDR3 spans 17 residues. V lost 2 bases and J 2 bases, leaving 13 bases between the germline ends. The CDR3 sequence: CASSLRPAPTGANVLTF. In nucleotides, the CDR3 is TGTGCCAGCAGCTTAAGGCCAGCCCCAACTGGGGCCAACGTCCTGACTTTC.

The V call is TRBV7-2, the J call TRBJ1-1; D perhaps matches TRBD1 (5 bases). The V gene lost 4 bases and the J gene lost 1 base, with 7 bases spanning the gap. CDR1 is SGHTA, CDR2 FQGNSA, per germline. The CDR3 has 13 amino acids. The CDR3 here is CASSSGGNTEAFF. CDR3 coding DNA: TGTGCCAGCAGCTCGGGGGGGAACACTGAAGCTTTCTTT.

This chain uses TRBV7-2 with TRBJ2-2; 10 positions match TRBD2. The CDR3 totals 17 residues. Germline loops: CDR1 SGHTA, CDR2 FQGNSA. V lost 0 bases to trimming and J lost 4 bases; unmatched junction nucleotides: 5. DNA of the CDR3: TGTGCCAGCAGCTTAGCGGTACTAGCGGGGCCCACCGGGGAGCTGTTTTTT. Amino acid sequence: CASSLAVLAGPTGELFF.

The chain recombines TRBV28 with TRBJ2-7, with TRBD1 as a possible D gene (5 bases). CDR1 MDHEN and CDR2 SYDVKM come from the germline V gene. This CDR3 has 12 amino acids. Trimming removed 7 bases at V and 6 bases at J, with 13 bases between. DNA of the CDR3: TGTGCCAGCACACCTCCTAGGGGCGAGCAGTACTTC. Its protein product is CASTPPRGEQYF. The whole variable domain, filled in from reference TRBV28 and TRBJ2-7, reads DVKVTQSSRYLVKRTGEKVFLECVQDMDHENMFWYRQDPGLGLRLIYFSYDVKMKEKGDIPEGYSVSREKKERFSLILESASTNQTSMYLCASTPPRGEQYFGPGTRLTVT.

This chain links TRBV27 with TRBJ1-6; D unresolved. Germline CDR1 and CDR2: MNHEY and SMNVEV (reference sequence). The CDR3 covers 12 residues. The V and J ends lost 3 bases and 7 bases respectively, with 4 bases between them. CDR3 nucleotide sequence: TGTGCCAGCAGTTTCTGGAATTCACCCCTCCACTTT. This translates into CASSFWNSPLHF.

The CDR3 here is CASSLAQAIVPQHF. Written as DNA, the CDR3 is TGTGCCAGCAGCTTGGCCCAGGCGATAGTGCCCCAGCATTTT. This chain links TRBV5-5 with TRBJ1-5; D is ambiguous. Germline V gene data show CDR1 as SGHKS and CDR2 as YYEKEE (reference sequence). The V end was cut by 0 bases, the J end by 9 bases, with 13 bases between. The CDR3 covers 14 residues. The whole variable domain, filled in from reference TRBV5-5 and TRBJ1-5, reads DAGVTQSPTHLIKTRGQQVTLRCSPISGHKSVSWYQQVLGQGPQFIFQYYEKEERGRGNFPDRFSARQFPNYSSELNVNALLLGDSALYLCASSLAQAIVPQHFGDGTRLSIL.

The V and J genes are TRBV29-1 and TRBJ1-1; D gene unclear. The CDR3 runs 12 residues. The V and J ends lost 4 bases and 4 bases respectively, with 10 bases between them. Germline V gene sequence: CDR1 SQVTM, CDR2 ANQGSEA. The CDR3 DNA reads TGCAGCGTTGTCGGACGGCGCACTGAAGCTTTCTTT. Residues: CSVVGRRTEAFF.

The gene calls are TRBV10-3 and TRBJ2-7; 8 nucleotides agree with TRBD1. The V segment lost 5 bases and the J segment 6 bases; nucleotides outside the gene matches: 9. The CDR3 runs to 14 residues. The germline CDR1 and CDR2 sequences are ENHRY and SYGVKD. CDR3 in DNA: TGTGCCATCAGTACGAGGACAGGGTCTGGCGAGCAGTACTTC. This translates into CAISTRTGSGEQYF.

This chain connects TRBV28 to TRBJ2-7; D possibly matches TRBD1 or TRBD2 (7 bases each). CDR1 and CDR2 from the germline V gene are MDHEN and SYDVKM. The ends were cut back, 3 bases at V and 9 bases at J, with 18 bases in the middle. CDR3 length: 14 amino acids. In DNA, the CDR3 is TGTGCCAGCAGTTTGCGGGACAGCGGGATAGGGCAGTACTTC. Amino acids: CASSLRDSGIGQYF.

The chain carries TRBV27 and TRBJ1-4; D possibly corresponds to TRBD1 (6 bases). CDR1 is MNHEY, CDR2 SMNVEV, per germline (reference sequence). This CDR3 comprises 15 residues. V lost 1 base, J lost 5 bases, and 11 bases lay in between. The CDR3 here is CASSLYRDTNEKLFF. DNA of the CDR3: TGTGCCAGCAGTTTATACCGGGACACAAATGAAAAACTGTTTTTT. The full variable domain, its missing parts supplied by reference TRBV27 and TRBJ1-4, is EAQVTQNPRYLITVTGKKLTVTCSQNMNHEYMSWYRQDPGLGLRQIYYSMNVEVTDKGDVPEGYKVSRKEKRNFPLILESPSPNQTSLYFCASSLYRDTNEKLFFGSGTQLSVL.

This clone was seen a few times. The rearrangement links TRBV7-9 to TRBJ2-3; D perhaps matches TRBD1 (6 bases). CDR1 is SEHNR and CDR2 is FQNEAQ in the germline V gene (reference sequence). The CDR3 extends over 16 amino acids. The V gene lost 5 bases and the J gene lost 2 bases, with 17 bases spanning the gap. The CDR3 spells CASSRTGSAHTDTQYF. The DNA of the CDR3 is TGTGCCAGCAGCCGTACAGGGTCCGCACACACAGATACGCAGTATTTT.

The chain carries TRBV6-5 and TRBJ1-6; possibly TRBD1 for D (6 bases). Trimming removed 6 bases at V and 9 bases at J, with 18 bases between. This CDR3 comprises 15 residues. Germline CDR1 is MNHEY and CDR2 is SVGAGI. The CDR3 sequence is CASRPGHAQGSPLHF. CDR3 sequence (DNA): TGTGCCAGCAGGCCGGGACACGCACAGGGTTCACCCCTCCACTTT.

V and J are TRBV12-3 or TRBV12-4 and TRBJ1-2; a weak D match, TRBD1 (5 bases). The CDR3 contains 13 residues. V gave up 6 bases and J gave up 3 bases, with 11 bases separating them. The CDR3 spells CASRAGTDYGYTF. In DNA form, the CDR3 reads TGTGCCAGCAGAGCCGGGACCGACTATGGCTACACCTTC.

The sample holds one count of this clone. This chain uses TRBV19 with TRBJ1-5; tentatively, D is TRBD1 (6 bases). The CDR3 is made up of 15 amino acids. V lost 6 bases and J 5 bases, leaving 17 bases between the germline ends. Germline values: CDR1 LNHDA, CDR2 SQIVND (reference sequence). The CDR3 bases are TGTGCCAGTAGGGGGGCATCTCTAACTTATCAGCCCCAGCATTTT. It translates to CASRGASLTYQPQHF. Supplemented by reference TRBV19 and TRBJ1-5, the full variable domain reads DGGITQSPKYLFRKEGQNVTLSCEQNLNHDAMYWYRQDPGQGLRLIYYSQIVNDFQKGDIAEGYSVSREKKESFPLTVTSAQKNPTAFYLCASRGASLTYQPQHFGDGTRLSIL.

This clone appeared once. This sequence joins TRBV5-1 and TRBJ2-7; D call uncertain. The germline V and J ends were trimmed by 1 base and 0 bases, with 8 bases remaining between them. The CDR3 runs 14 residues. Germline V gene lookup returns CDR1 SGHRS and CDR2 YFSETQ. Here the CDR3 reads CASSLFTASYEQYF. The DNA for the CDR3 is TGCGCCAGCAGCTTGTTTACAGCCTCCTACGAGCAGTACTTC.

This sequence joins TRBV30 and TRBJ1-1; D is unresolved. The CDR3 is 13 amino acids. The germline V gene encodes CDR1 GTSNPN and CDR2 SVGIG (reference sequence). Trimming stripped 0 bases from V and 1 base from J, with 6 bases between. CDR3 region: CAWSVMQNTEAFF. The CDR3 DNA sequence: TGTGCCTGGAGTGTAATGCAGAACACTGAAGCTTTCTTT.

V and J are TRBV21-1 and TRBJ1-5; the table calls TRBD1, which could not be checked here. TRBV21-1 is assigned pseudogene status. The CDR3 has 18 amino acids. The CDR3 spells CASSKCGPGCLGNQPQHF. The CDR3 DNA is TGTGCCAGCAGCAAATGCGGCCCAGGGTGCCTCGGCAATCAGCCCCAGCATTTT.

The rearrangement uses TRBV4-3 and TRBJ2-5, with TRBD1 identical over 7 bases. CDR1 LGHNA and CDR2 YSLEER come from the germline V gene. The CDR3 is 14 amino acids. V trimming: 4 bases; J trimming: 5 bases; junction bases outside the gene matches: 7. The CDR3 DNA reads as TGCGCCAGCAGCCCCGGACAGGCGAGGGAGACCCAGTACTTC. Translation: CASSPGQARETQYF.

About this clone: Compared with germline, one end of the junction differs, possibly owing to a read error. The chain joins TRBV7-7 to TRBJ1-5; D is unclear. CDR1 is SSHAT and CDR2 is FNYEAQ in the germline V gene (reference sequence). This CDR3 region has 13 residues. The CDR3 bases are TGTGCTAGCAGCCTCAGGACGGATCAGCCCCAGCATTTT. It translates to CASSLRTDQPQHF.

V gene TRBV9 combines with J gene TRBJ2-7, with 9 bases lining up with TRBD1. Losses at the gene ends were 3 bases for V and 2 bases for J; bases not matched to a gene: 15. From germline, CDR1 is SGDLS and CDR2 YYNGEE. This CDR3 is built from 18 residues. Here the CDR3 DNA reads TGTGCCAGCAGCGCGGGGACAGGGACGGGCAAGCCTACCTACGAGCAGTACTTC. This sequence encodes CASSAGTGTGKPTYEQYF.

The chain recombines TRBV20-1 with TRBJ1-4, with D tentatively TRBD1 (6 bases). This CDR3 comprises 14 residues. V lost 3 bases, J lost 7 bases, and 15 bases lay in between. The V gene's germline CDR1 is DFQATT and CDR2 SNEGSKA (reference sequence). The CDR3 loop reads CSASNAQGLEKLFF. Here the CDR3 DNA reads TGCAGTGCTAGTAATGCACAGGGACTTGAAAAACTGTTTTTT.

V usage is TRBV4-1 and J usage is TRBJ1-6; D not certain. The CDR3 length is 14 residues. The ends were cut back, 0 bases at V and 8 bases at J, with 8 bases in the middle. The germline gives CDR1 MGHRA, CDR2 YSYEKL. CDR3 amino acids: CASSQEGSHSPLHF. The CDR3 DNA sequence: TGCGCCAGCAGCCAAGAGGGCAGTCATTCACCCCTCCACTTT.

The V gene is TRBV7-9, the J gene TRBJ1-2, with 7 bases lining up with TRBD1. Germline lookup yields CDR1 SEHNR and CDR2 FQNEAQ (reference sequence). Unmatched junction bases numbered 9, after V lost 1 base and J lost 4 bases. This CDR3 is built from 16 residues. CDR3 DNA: TGTGCCAGCAGCTTAGGGCCCTCGACAGGGCCCTATGGCTACACCTTC. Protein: CASSLGPSTGPYGYTF.

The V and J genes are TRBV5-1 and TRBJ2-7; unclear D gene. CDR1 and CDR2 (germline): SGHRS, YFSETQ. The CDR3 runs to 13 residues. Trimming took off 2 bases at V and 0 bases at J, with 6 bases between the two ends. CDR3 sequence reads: CASSFPGSYEQYF. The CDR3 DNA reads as TGCGCCAGCAGCTTCCCAGGCTCCTACGAGCAGTACTTC.

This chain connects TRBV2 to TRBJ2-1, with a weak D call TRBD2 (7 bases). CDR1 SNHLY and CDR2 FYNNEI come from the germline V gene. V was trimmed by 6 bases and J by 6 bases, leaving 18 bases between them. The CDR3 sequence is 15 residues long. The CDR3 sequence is CASRQVEGGANEQFF. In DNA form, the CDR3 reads TGTGCCAGCAGGCAGGTTGAAGGGGGGGCCAATGAGCAGTTCTTC.